A selection of T cell receptor beta chains follows, all from one sample in a study of T cell responses to AZD1222 COVID-19 vaccine. Generated by immunoSEQ multiplex PCR, the TCRdb table keeps only in-frame clones and is missing some. The sample yields about 200,000 clones, about nine tenths seen once. Sequences were derived from peripheral blood, sampled 28 days after the second AZD1222 dose. Source of these receptors: an adult who received the AZD1222 COVID-19 vaccine. Each CDR3 is given with its conserved first and last residue. Each record gives: J gene, V gene, CDR3 length, clone size, D gene, CDR3 protein, CDR3 DNA. D genes are given only for firm matches. Expanded clones are given a class, and other clones once, few, many or no size at all.

J gene: TRBJ1-4; V gene: TRBV7-3; CDR3 length: 13; clone size: .; D gene: TRBD1; CDR3 protein: CASSLRQGEKLFF; CDR3 DNA: TGTGCCAGCAGCTTACGACAGGGTGAAAAACTGTTTTTT
J gene: TRBJ2-5; V gene: TRBV6-6; CDR3 length: 13; clone size: .; D gene: TRBD1; CDR3 protein: CASRQGARETQYF; CDR3 DNA: TGTGCCAGCCGACAGGGGGCGAGGGAGACCCAGTACTTC
J gene: TRBJ2-7; V gene: TRBV5-1; CDR3 length: 17; clone size: .; D gene: TRBD2; CDR3 protein: CASRTGLAGGLVYEQYF; CDR3 DNA: TGCGCCAGCAGGACGGGACTAGCGGGAGGGCTTGTTTACGAGCAGTACTTC
J gene: TRBJ2-7; V gene: TRBV4-2; CDR3 length: 15; clone size: .; D gene: .; CDR3 protein: CASSQELTVFGEQYF; CDR3 DNA: TGTGCCAGCAGCCAAGAACTGACGGTCTTCGGGGAGCAGTACTTC
J gene: TRBJ2-1; V gene: TRBV16; CDR3 length: 12; clone size: .; D gene: .; CDR3 protein: CASSRFAGEQFF; CDR3 DNA: TGTGCCAGCAGCCGCTTTGCAGGTGAGCAGTTCTTC
J gene: TRBJ1-5; V gene: TRBV27; CDR3 length: 15; clone size: .; D gene: .; CDR3 protein: CASSLKGYSNQPQHF; CDR3 DNA: TGTGCCAGCAGTTTGAAAGGATATAGCAATCAGCCCCAGCATTTT
J gene: TRBJ2-7; V gene: TRBV5-1; CDR3 length: 14; clone size: .; D gene: TRBD1; CDR3 protein: CASSPTGASYEQYF; CDR3 DNA: TGCGCCAGCAGCCCTACAGGGGCTAGCTACGAGCAGTACTTC
J gene: TRBJ1-1; V gene: TRBV28; CDR3 length: 14; clone size: .; D gene: .; CDR3 protein: CASSLDRWDTEAFF; CDR3 DNA: TGTGCCAGCAGTTTAGACAGGTGGGACACTGAAGCTTTCTTT
J gene: TRBJ2-2; V gene: TRBV6-5; CDR3 length: 14; clone size: .; D gene: .; CDR3 protein: CASSYPGITGELFF; CDR3 DNA: TGTGCCAGCAGTTATCCGGGGATCACCGGGGAGCTGTTTTTT
J gene: TRBJ2-5; V gene: TRBV2; CDR3 length: 14; clone size: .; D gene: .; CDR3 protein: CASSEASYQETQYF; CDR3 DNA: TGTGCCAGCAGTGAAGCATCGTACCAAGAGACCCAGTACTTC
J gene: TRBJ2-1; V gene: TRBV12-3/TRBV12-4; CDR3 length: 12; clone size: .; D gene: .; CDR3 protein: CASSFPQRKQFF; CDR3 DNA: TGTGCCAGCAGTTTTCCCCAGCGAAAGCAGTTCTTC
J gene: TRBJ2-6; V gene: TRBV5-1; CDR3 length: 18; clone size: .; D gene: TRBD1; CDR3 protein: CASSVTGTGATGANVLTF; CDR3 DNA: TGCGCCAGCAGCGTAACCGGGACAGGGGCTACCGGGGCCAACGTCCTGACTTTC
J gene: TRBJ2-1; V gene: TRBV5-1; CDR3 length: 17; clone size: .; D gene: .; CDR3 protein: CASSFGRSPPVWNEQFF; CDR3 DNA: TGCGCCAGCAGCTTTGGCCGTAGCCCGCCGGTGTGGAATGAGCAGTTCTTC
J gene: TRBJ1-3; V gene: TRBV6-5; CDR3 length: 15; clone size: .; D gene: .; CDR3 protein: CASRGIQPAGDTIYF; CDR3 DNA: TGTGCCAGCAGGGGTATACAACCAGCCGGAGACACCATATATTTT
J gene: TRBJ2-7; V gene: TRBV30; CDR3 length: 14; clone size: .; D gene: .; CDR3 protein: CAWTRGPSSYEQYF; CDR3 DNA: TGTGCCTGGACGAGGGGCCCGAGCTCCTACGAGCAGTACTTC
J gene: TRBJ1-4; V gene: TRBV28; CDR3 length: 18; clone size: .; D gene: TRBD1; CDR3 protein: CASRPPGGRGSTNEKLFF; CDR3 DNA: TGTGCCAGCAGACCACCCGGGGGCAGGGGGTCAACTAATGAAAAACTGTTTTTT
J gene: TRBJ2-2; V gene: TRBV14; CDR3 length: 13; clone size: .; D gene: .; CDR3 protein: CASSPFYTGELFF; CDR3 DNA: TGTGCCAGCAGCCCTTTTTACACCGGGGAGCTGTTTTTT
J gene: TRBJ2-7; V gene: TRBV6-5; CDR3 length: 16; clone size: .; D gene: .; CDR3 protein: CASSLAGETGPYEQYF; CDR3 DNA: TGTGCCAGCAGTTTGGCAGGTGAGACCGGACCCTACGAGCAGTACTTC
J gene: TRBJ2-3; V gene: TRBV9; CDR3 length: 16; clone size: .; D gene: TRBD2; CDR3 protein: CASSVGLSSGGDTQYF; CDR3 DNA: TGTGCCAGCAGCGTAGGCCTTTCTAGCGGAGGAGATACGCAGTATTTT
J gene: TRBJ2-7; V gene: TRBV19; CDR3 length: 15; clone size: .; D gene: TRBD1; CDR3 protein: CASRGSGTGGYEQYF; CDR3 DNA: TGTGCCAGTAGGGGGAGCGGGACAGGGGGTTACGAGCAGTACTTC
J gene: TRBJ2-2; V gene: TRBV2; CDR3 length: 17; clone size: .; D gene: .; CDR3 protein: CASSLGGGRRVTGELFF; CDR3 DNA: TGTGCCAGCAGTCTAGGGGGTGGGCGGCGAGTCACCGGGGAGCTGTTTTTT
J gene: TRBJ2-7; V gene: TRBV6-5; CDR3 length: 12; clone size: .; D gene: .; CDR3 protein: CASGTPPYEQYF; CDR3 DNA: TGTGCCAGCGGCACGCCCCCCTACGAGCAGTACTTC
J gene: TRBJ2-5; V gene: TRBV15; CDR3 length: 14; clone size: once; D gene: .; CDR3 protein: CATSENLRLETQYF; CDR3 DNA: TGTGCCACCAGCGAGAATCTCAGGTTGGAGACCCAGTACTTC
J gene: TRBJ2-7; V gene: TRBV3-1/TRBV3-2; CDR3 length: 14; clone size: .; D gene: TRBD2; CDR3 protein: CASSPWTSGYEQYF; CDR3 DNA: TGTGCCAGCAGCCCCTGGACTAGCGGCTACGAGCAGTACTTC
J gene: TRBJ1-5; V gene: TRBV28; CDR3 length: 10; clone size: once; D gene: .; CDR3 protein: CASGSQPQHF; CDR3 DNA: TGTGCCAGCGGATCTCAGCCCCAGCATTTT
J gene: TRBJ2-5; V gene: TRBV2; CDR3 length: 13; clone size: .; D gene: .; CDR3 protein: CASSVQGVETQYF; CDR3 DNA: TGTGCCAGCAGCGTGCAGGGCGTGGAGACCCAGTACTTC
J gene: TRBJ1-4; V gene: TRBV19; CDR3 length: 14; clone size: .; D gene: .; CDR3 protein: CASSMAATNEKLFF; CDR3 DNA: TGTGCCAGTAGTATGGCAGCAACTAATGAAAAACTGTTTTTT
J gene: TRBJ2-7; V gene: TRBV12-5; CDR3 length: 15; clone size: .; D gene: .; CDR3 protein: CASGLVTRGSYEQYF; CDR3 DNA: TGTGCTAGTGGTTTGGTAACGAGAGGGTCCTACGAGCAGTACTTC
J gene: TRBJ2-5; V gene: TRBV27; CDR3 length: 15; clone size: .; D gene: TRBD2; CDR3 protein: CASSSRLAGAETQYF; CDR3 DNA: TGTGCCAGCAGTTCCCGACTAGCGGGAGCAGAGACCCAGTACTTC
J gene: TRBJ2-7; V gene: TRBV4-1; CDR3 length: 14; clone size: .; D gene: TRBD2; CDR3 protein: CASSPSGNSYEQYF; CDR3 DNA: TGCGCCAGCAGCCCTAGCGGGAACTCCTACGAGCAGTACTTC
J gene: TRBJ1-5; V gene: TRBV18; CDR3 length: 13; clone size: .; D gene: .; CDR3 protein: CASSQQSNQPQHF; CDR3 DNA: TGTGCCAGCTCACAACAGAGCAATCAGCCCCAGCATTTT
J gene: TRBJ2-2; V gene: TRBV24-1; CDR3 length: 17; clone size: .; D gene: TRBD1; CDR3 protein: CATSEFGQGRNTGELFF; CDR3 DNA: TGTGCCACCAGTGAATTTGGACAGGGGAGGAACACCGGGGAGCTGTTTTTT
J gene: TRBJ2-1; V gene: TRBV7-3; CDR3 length: 15; clone size: .; D gene: TRBD2; CDR3 protein: CASSLGTSGSYEQFF; CDR3 DNA: TGTGCCAGCAGCTTAGGGACTAGCGGGAGTTATGAGCAGTTCTTC